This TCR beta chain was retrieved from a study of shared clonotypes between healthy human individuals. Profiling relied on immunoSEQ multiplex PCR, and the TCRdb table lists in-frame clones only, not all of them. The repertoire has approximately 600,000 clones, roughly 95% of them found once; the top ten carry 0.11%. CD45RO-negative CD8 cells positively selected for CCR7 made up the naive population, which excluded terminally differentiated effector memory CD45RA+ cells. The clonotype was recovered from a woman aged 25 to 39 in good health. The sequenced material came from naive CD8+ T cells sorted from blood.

In DNA form, the CDR3 reads TGCAGCGTTATAGCGGGAGAAACCTACGAGCAGTACTTC. Its protein product is CSVIAGETYEQYF. V gene TRBV29-1 combines with J gene TRBJ2-7, with 9 positions matching TRBD2. The CDR3 has 13 residues. The germline V gene has CDR1 SQVTM and CDR2 ANQGSEA. With 5 bases clipped from V and 2 bases from J, the junction kept 4 bases outside the gene matches.